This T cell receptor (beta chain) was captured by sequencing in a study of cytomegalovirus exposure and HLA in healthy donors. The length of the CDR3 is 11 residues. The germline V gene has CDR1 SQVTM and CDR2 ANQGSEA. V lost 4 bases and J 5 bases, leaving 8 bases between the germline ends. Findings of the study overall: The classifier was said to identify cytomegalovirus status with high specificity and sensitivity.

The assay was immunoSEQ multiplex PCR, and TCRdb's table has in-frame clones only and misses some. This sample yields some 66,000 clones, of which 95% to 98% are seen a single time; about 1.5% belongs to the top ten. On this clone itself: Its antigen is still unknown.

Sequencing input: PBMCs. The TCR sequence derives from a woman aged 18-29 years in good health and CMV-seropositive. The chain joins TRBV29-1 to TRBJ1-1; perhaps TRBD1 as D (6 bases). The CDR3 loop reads CSVGGGTEAFF. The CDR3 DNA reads TGCAGCGTTGGAGGGGGAACTGAAGCTTTCTTT.